This TCR beta chain was identified during a study of cytomegalovirus exposure and HLA in healthy donors. Repertoires were generated with immunoSEQ multiplex PCR, while TCRdb's copy carries only in-frame clones and drops some. The sample records 180,000 or so clones, about nine tenths being singletons. Germline CDR1 SGHDN, CDR2 FVKESK. The CDR3 has 18 residues. V gave up 0 bases and J gave up 3 bases, with 18 bases separating them. This TCR came from a man aged 25 to 45 in good health and CMV-seropositive. The sequenced material came from PBMCs. This chain uses TRBV14 with TRBJ2-1; D call uncertain. CDR3 sequence (DNA): TGTGCCAGCAGCCAAGATATCGCAGGAGTTACTTACTACAATGAGCAGTTCTTC. The encoded protein is CASSQDIAGVTYYNEQFF.